These 2 T cell receptor beta chains came from one sample sequenced in a study of cytomegalovirus exposure and HLA in healthy donors. Use of 60 Vbeta and 13 Jbeta primers characterized the PCR. The table came from immunoSEQ multiplex PCR; TCRdb's copy has only in-frame clones and leaves some out. The sample consists of 75,000 to 95,000 clones, 55% to 70% of them appearing once. Sequencing was done on a sample of PBMCs. These receptors were obtained from a woman in her forties or fifties in good health and CMV-seropositive.

The table lists this clone with a few counts. V and J are TRBV7-2 and TRBJ1-5; tentatively, D is TRBD1 (6 bases). Germline CDR1 and CDR2: SGHTA and FQGNSA. The V end was cut by 4 bases, the J end by 4 bases, with 11 bases between. The CDR3 consists of 14 residues. The DNA for the CDR3 is TGTGCCAGCAGCTCGGCAGGGGTGAATCAGCCCCAGCATTTT. This translates into CASSSAGVNQPQHF.

The chain couples TRBV11-2 to TRBJ2-5; the D gene is possibly TRBD1 (5 bases). CDR3 length: 13 residues. Trimming took off 2 bases at V and 3 bases at J, with 7 bases between the two ends. Germline V gene data show CDR1 as SGHAT and CDR2 as FQNNGV. Here the CDR3 DNA reads TGTGCCAGCAGCTTAACAGGAAAAGAGACCCAGTACTTC. Its protein is CASSLTGKETQYF. Based on the CDR3 plus reference TRBV11-2 and TRBJ2-5, the full variable domain is EAGVAQSPRYKIIEKRQSVAFWCNPISGHATLYWYQQILGQGPKLLIQFQNNGVVDDSQLPKDRFSAERLKGVDSTLKIQPAKLEDSAVYLCASSLTGKETQYFGPGTRLLVL.